These T cell receptor beta chains were read from a single sample in a study of shared clonotypes between healthy human individuals. The repertoire was sequenced with immunoSEQ multiplex PCR; TCRdb's copy has only in-frame clones and lacks some. The repertoire consists of 2 million to 2.5 million clones, with about 95% occurring once and the leading ten covering 1.1%. Material for sequencing was naive CD8+ T cells sorted from blood. The receptor set was obtained from a young man in good health. Each CDR3 is given with its conserved first and last residue. Fields, in order: J gene, V gene, D gene, CDR3 protein. The D gene is left open where the match is weak.

J gene: TRBJ1-6; V gene: TRBV6-1; D gene: TRBD1; CDR3 protein: CASRLDRDYNSPLHF
J gene: TRBJ1-2; V gene: TRBV7-8; D gene: NA; CDR3 protein: CASSLYRNYGYTF
J gene: TRBJ1-5; V gene: TRBV4-1; D gene: NA; CDR3 protein: CASRLSEYSNQPQHF
J gene: TRBJ2-7; V gene: TRBV1; D gene: NA; CDR3 protein: CTSSQPVGGRVIYEQYF
J gene: TRBJ1-1; V gene: TRBV19; D gene: NA; CDR3 protein: CATQGYPEAFF
J gene: TRBJ1-2; V gene: TRBV27; D gene: TRBD1; CDR3 protein: CASSPRDRGNPLNYGYTF
J gene: TRBJ2-7; V gene: TRBV18; D gene: NA; CDR3 protein: CASSPPETPSYEQYF
J gene: TRBJ2-5; V gene: TRBV7-9; D gene: NA; CDR3 protein: CASSLDRSSRYQETQYF
J gene: TRBJ2-1; V gene: TRBV6-4; D gene: TRBD2; CDR3 protein: CASSDEAGGVNEQFF
J gene: TRBJ2-2; V gene: TRBV28; D gene: NA; CDR3 protein: CASTYNTGELFF
J gene: TRBJ2-5; V gene: TRBV5-1; D gene: NA; CDR3 protein: CASSLEVGPPSRETQYF
J gene: TRBJ2-2; V gene: TRBV19; D gene: NA; CDR3 protein: CASSMWLVGTGELFF
J gene: TRBJ2-1; V gene: TRBV4-3; D gene: NA; CDR3 protein: CASSQDRSVSSYNEQFF
J gene: TRBJ1-1; V gene: TRBV7-9; D gene: NA; CDR3 protein: CASSLVTAAEAFF
J gene: TRBJ2-2; V gene: TRBV28; D gene: TRBD2; CDR3 protein: CASSPPGGTGELFF
J gene: TRBJ2-7; V gene: TRBV7-9; D gene: NA; CDR3 protein: CASSLPGYEQYF
J gene: TRBJ2-2; V gene: TRBV4-3; D gene: TRBD1; CDR3 protein: CASSQDRGTGDSGELFF
J gene: TRBJ2-7; V gene: TRBV7-2; D gene: TRBD2; CDR3 protein: CASSLGSSGIIEQYF
J gene: TRBJ2-3; V gene: TRBV2; D gene: TRBD1; CDR3 protein: CASSDERQGSDTQYF
J gene: TRBJ2-4; V gene: TRBV7-9; D gene: NA; CDR3 protein: CASSPPKNIQYF
J gene: TRBJ2-7; V gene: TRBV28; D gene: TRBD2; CDR3 protein: CASSFSGGSYEQYF
J gene: TRBJ2-7; V gene: TRBV5-1; D gene: TRBD1; CDR3 protein: CASSSQGVVYEQYF
J gene: TRBJ2-2; V gene: TRBV18; D gene: NA; CDR3 protein: CASSPPGPLGELFF
J gene: TRBJ2-7; V gene: TRBV6-5; D gene: TRBD1; CDR3 protein: CARGQGRMFWNEQYF
J gene: TRBJ1-6; V gene: TRBV9; D gene: TRBD1; CDR3 protein: CASSVAISGGSPLHF
J gene: TRBJ2-6; V gene: TRBV11-2; D gene: NA; CDR3 protein: CASSTTGYTGANVLTF
J gene: TRBJ1-1; V gene: TRBV9; D gene: NA; CDR3 protein: CASSEGVFPTEAFF
J gene: TRBJ2-5; V gene: TRBV28; D gene: TRBD2; CDR3 protein: CASSPRVAGGQETQYF
J gene: TRBJ1-2; V gene: TRBV27; D gene: NA; CDR3 protein: CASSLSRGARGYTF
J gene: TRBJ1-1; V gene: TRBV7-9; D gene: NA; CDR3 protein: CASSPDPRGAEAFF
J gene: TRBJ1-3; V gene: TRBV7-9; D gene: NA; CDR3 protein: CASALWGSSGNTIYF
J gene: TRBJ1-4; V gene: TRBV10-2; D gene: TRBD1; CDR3 protein: CASSESAYYPGQNNEKLFF
J gene: TRBJ2-7; V gene: TRBV28; D gene: TRBD1; CDR3 protein: CASSNPGQGVDEQYF
J gene: TRBJ2-7; V gene: TRBV5-4; D gene: TRBD2; CDR3 protein: CASSTSGSSEQYF
J gene: TRBJ2-5; V gene: TRBV7-9; D gene: TRBD1; CDR3 protein: CASSVRDSNQETQYF
J gene: TRBJ2-7; V gene: TRBV7-2; D gene: TRBD2; CDR3 protein: CASSTSGRKNYEQYF
J gene: TRBJ2-3; V gene: TRBV4-1; D gene: NA; CDR3 protein: CASSQVYRLDTDTQYF
J gene: TRBJ2-1; V gene: TRBV9; D gene: TRBD2; CDR3 protein: CASSVTPGLAGEFF
J gene: TRBJ1-6; V gene: TRBV6-4; D gene: NA; CDR3 protein: CASTREVYYNSPLHF